This record covers a single TCR beta chain. This sample stems from a study of blood T cell repertoires in COVID-19. Study background: PBMCs, B-cell-depleted T cells, or T cells were the source of the cDNA or gDNA that made up the material.

As handled by the study authors: Reference gene primer amplification gave estimated nucleated cell counts. The repertoire was sequenced with immunoSEQ multiplex PCR; TCRdb's copy has only in-frame clones and lacks some. V, J and clone size are taken as reported in that table, and D and trimming were inferred from the DNA itself. The table includes about 270,000 clones, around 86% detected once. The CDR3 totals 17 residues. V lost 2 bases and J 0 bases, leaving 14 bases between the germline ends. Per the germline V gene, CDR1 is LGHNA and CDR2 is YNFKEQ. This receptor was identified in a middle-aged man who had recovered from COVID-19. The sample taken for sequencing was peripheral blood. The rearrangement joins TRBV4-2 to TRBJ1-3; D gene uncertain. CDR3 amino acids: CASSQTWERDSGNTIYF. As DNA, the CDR3 is TGTGCCAGCAGCCAAACATGGGAGCGAGACTCTGGAAACACCATATATTTT.